These 8 T cell receptor beta chains were sequenced from one sample in a study of T cell responses to AZD1222 COVID-19 vaccine. Data came from immunoSEQ multiplex PCR; TCRdb stores just in-frame clones and leaves some out. The sample comprises roughly 92,000 clones, around 87% of which are singletons, and about 8% rests with the top ten. Sequenced material: peripheral blood, taken on day 0 of AZD1222 vaccination. Receptor source: an adult in good health.

Here the CDR3 DNA reads TGTGCCAGCAGCCGAGGGACAGATCGAGAAGCTTTCTTT. Translating gives CASSRGTDREAFF. V is TRBV16 and J is TRBJ1-1, with 7 bases aligning to TRBD1. CDR3 length equals 13 residues. Trimming took 4 bases from V and 8 from J; bases not matched to a gene: 7. The germline CDR1 and CDR2 sequences are KGHSY and FQNENV.

This chain uses TRBV6-1 with TRBJ1-5; 7 bases are shared with TRBD1. The CDR3 covers 15 residues. V lost 3 bases to trimming and J lost 6 bases; unmatched junction nucleotides: 8. CDR1 MNHNS and CDR2 SASEGT come from the germline V gene. For the CDR3, the DNA is TGTGCCAGCAGTGACCCCTCCAGGGGGGGTCAGCCCCAGCATTTT. Its protein is CASSDPSRGGQPQHF.

V gene TRBV7-2 combines with J gene TRBJ2-7; no reliable D call. V gave up 3 bases and J gave up 3 bases, with 6 bases separating them. The CDR3 spans 12 residues. The V gene's germline CDR1 is SGHTA and CDR2 FQGNSA. CDR3 DNA sequence: TGTGCCAGCAGCTTGAGAAACTACGAGCAGTACTTC. It is translated as CASSLRNYEQYF.

V is TRBV27 and J is TRBJ1-6; D perhaps matches TRBD1 (6 bases). Per the germline V gene, CDR1 is MNHEY and CDR2 is SMNVEV (reference sequence). The germline V and J ends were trimmed by 1 base and 3 bases, with 19 bases remaining between them. The length of the CDR3 is 19 residues. The CDR3 here is CASSLYGTPHRDYNSPLHF. The CDR3 DNA follows: TGTGCCAGCAGTTTATATGGGACACCCCACCGAGACTATAATTCACCCCTCCACTTT.

The rearrangement joins TRBV3-1 (or the pseudogene TRBV3-2) to TRBJ2-7, with 9 nucleotides matching TRBD1. V was pared by 4 bases and J by 2 bases, with 12 bases of the junction left unmatched. Germline CDR1 LGHDT, CDR2 YNNKEL (reference sequence). CDR3 length equals 17 residues. The CDR3 loop is CASSPSHRGRTAYEQYF. CDR3 bases: TGTGCCAGCAGCCCCTCACACAGGGGGCGTACGGCCTACGAGCAGTACTTC.

The genes are TRBV27 and TRBJ1-2; D is possibly TRBD1 (6 bases). V was cut by 7 bases and J by 3 bases, with 15 bases left in between. This CDR3 is 14 amino acids long. Germline V CDR1 and CDR2: MNHEY, SMNVEV (reference sequence). The CDR3 DNA reads as TGTGCCAGCAAGGTGGGGGGCGCTTACTATGGCTACACCTTC. As protein: CASKVGGAYYGYTF.

The chain joins TRBV7-2 to TRBJ2-3, with D possibly matching TRBD1 (5 bases). V dropped 1 base and J dropped 1 base, with 12 bases sitting between them. The germline CDR1 and CDR2 sequences are SGHTA and FQGNSA. The CDR3 is 16 residues long. The CDR3 reads CASSLGGLGGTDTQYF. The CDR3 nucleotides read TGTGCCAGCAGCTTAGGGGGCTTAGGGGGCACAGATACGCAGTATTTT.

The rearrangement uses TRBV11-2 and TRBJ2-2; D might be TRBD1 (7 bases). The germline CDR1 and CDR2 sequences are SGHAT and FQNNGV. CDR3 length: 14 amino acids. V lost 10 bases and J lost 6, with 18 bases in between. In DNA, the CDR3 is TGTGCCATCAACCCCAGGGGGGATCCCGGGGAGCTGTTTTTT. Its translation is CAINPRGDPGELFF. The entire variable domain, with the rest obtained from reference TRBV11-2 and TRBJ2-2, is as follows: EAGVAQSPRYKIIEKRQSVAFWCNPISGHATLYWYQQILGQGPKLLIQFQNNGVVDDSQLPKDRFSAERLKGVDSTLKIQPAKLEDSAVYLCAINPRGDPGELFFGEGSRLTVL.